A single sample gave rise to the 11 T cell receptor beta chains below, sequenced in a study of identical twins. MiXCR, applied by TCRdb to the 5' RACE reads, yields one record per CDR3 protein. The sample shows some 440,000 distinct CDR3 sequences, approximately 25% of them seen only once. The same sample was also studied in work on T cells expressing NK-cell markers.

Sequencing was done on a sample of CD4+ T cells sorted from blood. These receptors were taken from a woman between 18 and 29 years old in good health.

The V and J genes are TRBV25-1 and TRBJ1-1; D is unclear. Germline V gene sequence: CDR1 MGHDK, CDR2 SYGVNS. The CDR3 has 9 amino acids. Between the trimmed V and J ends, which lost 11 bases and 6 bases, there was a span of 7 bases. The CDR3 here is CARRSEAFF. CDR3 DNA sequence: TGTGCCCGTCGGTCTGAAGCTTTCTTT. The whole variable domain, remainder taken from reference TRBV25-1 and TRBJ1-1, is EADIYQTPRYLVIGTGKKITLECSQTMGHDKMYWYQQDPGMELHLIHYSYGVNSTEKGDLSSESTVSRIRTEHFPLTLESARPSHTSQYLCARRSEAFFGQGTRLTVV.

The rearrangement joins TRBV24-1 to TRBJ2-1; either TRBD1 or TRBD2 may supply D (5 bases each). The CDR3 totals 17 residues. The V and J ends lost 3 bases and 2 bases respectively, with 16 bases between them. Germline lookup yields CDR1 KGHDR and CDR2 SFDVKD. Written as DNA, the CDR3 is TGTGCCACCAGTGATCGGAAGCAGGGACCAGCCTACAATGAGCAGTTCTTC. It encodes CATSDRKQGPAYNEQFF.

The V gene is TRBV12-5, the J gene TRBJ1-5; tentative D call: TRBD1 (6 bases). This CDR3 comprises 15 residues. CDR1 LGHNT and CDR2 FRNRAP come from the germline V gene. V lost 4 bases to trimming and J lost 2 bases, with 12 bases between them. The CDR3, as DNA: TGTGCTAGTGGTTCACAGGGATTGGGCAATCAGCCCCAGCATTTT. Residues: CASGSQGLGNQPQHF.

In this sample, this clonotype turned up a few times. The genes are TRBV6-1 and TRBJ2-7; D gene uncertain. The ends were cut back, 10 bases at V and 3 bases at J, with 22 bases in the middle. The CDR3 sequence is 15 residues long. Germline loops: CDR1 MNHNS, CDR2 SASEGT. The chain's CDR3 is CATVLSTPALYEQYF. The CDR3 nucleotides are TGTGCCACCGTATTGAGCACACCCGCACTCTACGAGCAGTACTTC.

The rearrangement joins TRBV7-9 to TRBJ2-1; D is unclear. Trimming left V 1 base short and J 5 bases short, with 9 bases between. The CDR3 spans 14 residues. CDR1 is SEHNR and CDR2 is FQNEAQ in the germline V gene (reference sequence). The CDR3 nucleotides are TGTGCCAGCAGCTTAGTTCCATCAGACAATGAGCAGTTCTTC. Encoded protein: CASSLVPSDNEQFF.

This sequence joins TRBV5-1 and TRBJ2-1, with D maybe TRBD1 (6 bases). This CDR3 has 15 amino acids. Trimming removed 4 bases from V and 6 bases from J, with 17 bases in between. Germline CDR1 SGHRS, CDR2 YFSETQ. The CDR3 DNA sequence: TGCGCCAGCAGCATCGCCGGGACACACTTCAATGAGCAGTTCTTC. Its translation is CASSIAGTHFNEQFF.

The table lists this clonotype with a few counts. The V call is TRBV6-2 or TRBV6-3, the J call TRBJ2-5; 7 bases map to TRBD2. Trimming removed 4 bases from V and 5 bases from J; junction bases left unmatched: 10. Germline-derived CDR1 and CDR2 are MNHEY and SVGEGT. CDR3 length: 15 residues. The CDR3 sequence: CASSLLTSPRETQYF. CDR3 coding DNA: TGTGCCAGCAGTTTACTGACTAGCCCTCGGGAGACCCAGTACTTC.

The chain combines TRBV3-1 with TRBJ2-1; 8 bases match TRBD2. Germline V gives CDR1 LGHDT, CDR2 YNNKEL (reference sequence). The CDR3 has 16 amino acids. V was clipped by 3 bases and J by 0 bases; unmatched bases: 4. The CDR3 loop reads CASSHKRGSSYNEQFF. CDR3 nucleotides: TGTGCCAGCAGCCACAAGCGGGGGAGCTCCTACAATGAGCAGTTCTTC.

The J gene is TRBJ2-1, the V gene TRBV9; D could derive from TRBD1 or TRBD2 (5 bases each). The CDR3 runs to 14 residues. Between the trimmed V and J ends, which lost 4 bases and 6 bases, there was a span of 14 bases. Per the germline V gene, CDR1 is SGDLS and CDR2 is YYNGEE. CDR3 nucleotides: TGTGCCAGCAGCCCGGGACGGCTCTTCAATGAGCAGTTCTTC. Its protein product is CASSPGRLFNEQFF.

The chain carries TRBV5-1 and TRBJ1-2; TRBD1 agrees at 7 bases. CDR1 is SGHRS and CDR2 is YFSETQ in the germline V gene. This CDR3 region has 17 residues. The ends lost 5 bases at V and 4 bases at J; junction bases unmatched: 17. Written as DNA, the CDR3 is TGCGCCAGCAGTTACTCCGGGACAGCGGGTCCTATCTATGGCTACACCTTC. Its translation: CASSYSGTAGPIYGYTF.

This chain links TRBV3-1 with TRBJ2-7; D not certain. Deletions cut 4 bases from V and 3 bases from J, with 13 bases between. The germline V gene encodes CDR1 LGHDT and CDR2 YNNKEL (reference sequence). The CDR3 extends over 14 amino acids. CDR3 region: CASSPPSGYYEQYF. The CDR3 DNA sequence: TGTGCCAGCAGCCCCCCGAGTGGCTACTACGAGCAGTACTTC.